Described below is a single T cell receptor (beta chain) sequence and its context. These data originate in a study of T cells after yellow fever vaccination. Study at large: Where fractions had low cell numbers, libraries were prepared from them with the SMART-Seq v4 Ultra Low Input RNA kit.

TCRdb used MiXCR to reprocess the 5' RACE reads, holding one entry per CDR3 protein. Here the sample spans 200,000 to 250,000 distinct CDR3 sequences, 6.9% being singletons. V was clipped by 7 bases and J by 0 bases, with 16 bases between them. Germline lookup yields CDR1 SGHRS and CDR2 YFSETQ. The CDR3 length is 15 residues. The sequence was collected from a man aged 30 to 39 who received the YFV17D yellow fever vaccine. The source material was CD4+ T cells sorted from PBMCs, sampled 15 days after the yellow fever booster vaccination. The rearrangement joins TRBV5-1 to TRBJ1-1; tentatively, D is TRBD1 (5 bases). CDR3 residues: CASRPRGSLNTEAFF. The DNA of the CDR3 is TGCGCCAGCCGCCCTCGGGGCAGTCTGAACACTGAAGCTTTCTTT.